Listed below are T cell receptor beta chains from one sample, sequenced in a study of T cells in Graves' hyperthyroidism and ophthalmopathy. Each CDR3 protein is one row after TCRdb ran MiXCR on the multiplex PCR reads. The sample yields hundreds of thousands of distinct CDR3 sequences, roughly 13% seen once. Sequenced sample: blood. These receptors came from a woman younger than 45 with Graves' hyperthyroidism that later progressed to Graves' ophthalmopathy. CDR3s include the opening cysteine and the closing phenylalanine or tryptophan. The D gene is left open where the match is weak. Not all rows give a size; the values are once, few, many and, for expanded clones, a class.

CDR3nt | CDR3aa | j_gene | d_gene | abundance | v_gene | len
TGCAGTGCTAGTGACCTTAGCGGGGCGACAGATACGCAGTATTTT | CSASDLSGATDTQYF | TRBJ2-3 | TRBD2 | few | TRBV20-1 | 15
TGTGCCAGCAGCGTGGCAGGGGGCTTAGAGGAGCAGTTCTTC | CASSVAGGLEEQFF | TRBJ2-1 | TRBD1 | few | TRBV9 | 14
TGTGCCAGCAGTTACGGAGAGAACTATAGCTACACCTTC | CASSYGENYSYTF | TRBJ1-2 | . | few | TRBV6-2/TRBV6-3 | 13
TGCAGCGCCATAGCCACGGGGAACACTGAAGCTTTCTTT | CSAIATGNTEAFF | TRBJ1-1 | . | many | TRBV29-1 | 13
TGTGCCACCAGTGATTTACAGGGGGGGAACACCGGGGAGCTGTTTTTT | CATSDLQGGNTGELFF | TRBJ2-2 | TRBD1 | many | TRBV24-1 | 16
TGTGCCAGCAGTTACTCGGGCGGAATCTTGAGAGGCTACACCTTC | CASSYSGGILRGYTF | TRBJ1-2 | . | . | TRBV6-5 | 15
TGTGCCAGCAGCCAGTTACCGGGACAGGGGAGGACCCGCTCCTACGAGCAGTACTTC | CASSQLPGQGRTRSYEQYF | TRBJ2-7 | TRBD1 | . | TRBV4-2 | 19
TGTGCCATCAAGGGAGGGATCAGTGGCACTGAAGCTTTCTTT | CAIKGGISGTEAFF | TRBJ1-1 | . | many | TRBV10-3 | 14
TGTGCCAGCAGTTCTGGGACAGAAAGCCCCCCGTACAATGAGCAGTTCTTC | CASSSGTESPPYNEQFF | TRBJ2-1 | TRBD1 | many | TRBV27 | 17
TGTGCCAGCAGCTCAGGAGATTACGGGGATACGAGTTTAGATACGCAGTATTTT | CASSSGDYGDTSLDTQYF | TRBJ2-3 | . | few | TRBV11-3 | 18
TGCGCCAGCAGCCAGAGACAGGGAAGTATCCACGAGCAGTACTTC | CASSQRQGSIHEQYF | TRBJ2-7 | TRBD1 | few | TRBV4-3 | 15
TGCAGTGCCCTTGGGACGGCACACTATGGCTACACCTTC | CSALGTAHYGYTF | TRBJ1-2 | . | . | TRBV20-1 | 13
TGTGCCAGCAGCTTGAAGGACAGGGAAAATGAGCAGTTCTTC | CASSLKDRENEQFF | TRBJ2-1 | TRBD1 | many | TRBV5-5 | 14
TGCAGTGCTAGAGAGGGAGGCGGGCCAAAGGGCTACGAGCAGTACTTC | CSAREGGGPKGYEQYF | TRBJ2-7 | . | few | TRBV20-1 | 16
TGTGCCAGCAGCTTATCAACCTTTTACAATGAGCAGTTCTTC | CASSLSTFYNEQFF | TRBJ2-1 | . | many | TRBV7-9 | 14
TGTGCCAGCAGTGAGACAACCAACACCGGGGAGCTGTTTTTT | CASSETTNTGELFF | TRBJ2-2 | . | . | TRBV6-1 | 14
TGTGCCAGCAGCCCGGACAGGGGGCTGTCCGGGGAGCTGTTTTTT | CASSPDRGLSGELFF | TRBJ2-2 | TRBD1 | few | TRBV4-2 | 15
TGTGCCAGCAGCGTAGGAGGCAGAACGAACACCGGGGAGCTGTTTTTT | CASSVGGRTNTGELFF | TRBJ2-2 | . | . | TRBV9 | 16
TGTGCCAGCAGCTTAAGGCCAGGGTTGGAAGAGACCCAGTACTTC | CASSLRPGLEETQYF | TRBJ2-5 | . | . | TRBV11-3 | 15
TGCAGCACGGGACGGTCTAATGAAAAACTGTTTTTT | CSTGRSNEKLFF | TRBJ1-4 | . | many | TRBV20-1 | 12
TGTGCCAGCAGAGTAGCGGGAGGGCCAGACGAGCAGTACTTC | CASRVAGGPDEQYF | TRBJ2-7 | TRBD2 | many | TRBV12-3/TRBV12-4 | 14
TGTGCCAGCAGCCCCACGAGCGGACAGGGGAACACTGAAGCTTTCTTT | CASSPTSGQGNTEAFF | TRBJ1-1 | TRBD1 | many | TRBV14 | 16
TGTGCCAGCAGTCCTAGACTAGCGGCTTACTCTGGGGCCAACGTCCTGACTTTC | CASSPRLAAYSGANVLTF | TRBJ2-6 | TRBD2 | many | TRBV12-3/TRBV12-4 | 18
TGTGCCAGCAGCTTCCCCCTTGGGAGGGCCGGGGGAAACCAGTACTTC | CASSFPLGRAGGNQYF | TRBJ2-5 | TRBD2 | many | TRBV5-8 | 16
TGTGCCAGCAGCCAACGGACTAGCGGCACAGATACGCAGTATTTT | CASSQRTSGTDTQYF | TRBJ2-3 | TRBD2 | many | TRBV7-3 | 15
TGCAGTGCAACCCCGGGACAGACTAGAGGCTACACCTTC | CSATPGQTRGYTF | TRBJ1-2 | TRBD1 | . | TRBV20-1 | 13
TGCGCCAGCAGCTTGGTGCCAGGGGTTACCGGGGAGCTGTTTTTT | CASSLVPGVTGELFF | TRBJ2-2 | . | . | TRBV5-1 | 15
TGCGCCAGCAGTAGAGGGGATGACACCGGGGAGCTGTTTTTT | CASSRGDDTGELFF | TRBJ2-2 | . | many | TRBV5-1 | 14
TGTGCCAGCAGCCTGACGACCCGCTACAATGAGCAGTTCTTC | CASSLTTRYNEQFF | TRBJ2-1 | . | few | TRBV14 | 14
TGTGCCAGCAGTTCGGGACTAGCGGGAGAGAACACCGGGGAGCTGTTTTTT | CASSSGLAGENTGELFF | TRBJ2-2 | TRBD2 | . | TRBV12-3/TRBV12-4 | 17
TGTGCCAGCTCACCTGAACAGGGGGGTAATTCACCCCTCCACTTT | CASSPEQGGNSPLHF | TRBJ1-6 | TRBD1 | many | TRBV18 | 15
TGTGCCAGCAGCGATAGCGGGATAGCTTTGGATGAGCAGTTCTTC | CASSDSGIALDEQFF | TRBJ2-1 | TRBD2 | . | TRBV9 | 15
TGTGCCAGCAGTTCACCAACGGTTAATGAGCAGTTCTTC | CASSSPTVNEQFF | TRBJ2-1 | . | many | TRBV28 | 13
TGTGCCAGCAGTTCCCTACTAGCGGGACCCACAGATACGCAGTATTTT | CASSSLLAGPTDTQYF | TRBJ2-3 | TRBD2 | many | TRBV27 | 16
TGTGCCAGCAGCCTACTAGAAGGGACCGGGGAGCTGTTTTTT | CASSLLEGTGELFF | TRBJ2-2 | . | few | TRBV3-1 | 14
TGTGCCAGCAGCACCCAGACAGGGGGCTATGGCTACACCTTC | CASSTQTGGYGYTF | TRBJ1-2 | TRBD1 | many | TRBV7-9 | 14
TGTGCCAGCTCACCACCGGGGACAGGGGGGTGGAATGAGCAGTTCTTC | CASSPPGTGGWNEQFF | TRBJ2-1 | TRBD1 | few | TRBV18 | 16
TGTGCCAGCAGCTCCCGCGAGAGGACAGGGCAATGGTACGAGCAGTACTTC | CASSSRERTGQWYEQYF | TRBJ2-7 | TRBD1 | . | TRBV7-9 | 17
TGTGCCAGCAGCGTTGCGGGAACTAGCGGAGAGACCCAGTACTTC | CASSVAGTSGETQYF | TRBJ2-5 | TRBD2 | many | TRBV9 | 15
TGTGCCAGTAGGTACTTGGACGGACCGTATAGCAATCAGCCCCAGCATTTT | CASRYLDGPYSNQPQHF | TRBJ1-5 | . | many | TRBV19 | 17
TGTGCCAGCAGCCGAGCGGGAGGCGACAATGAGCAGTTCTTC | CASSRAGGDNEQFF | TRBJ2-1 | TRBD2 | many | TRBV3-1 | 14
TGTGCCAGCAGCTTGACTAGCGGTATCCAAGAGACCCAGTACTTC | CASSLTSGIQETQYF | TRBJ2-5 | TRBD2 | . | TRBV7-3 | 15